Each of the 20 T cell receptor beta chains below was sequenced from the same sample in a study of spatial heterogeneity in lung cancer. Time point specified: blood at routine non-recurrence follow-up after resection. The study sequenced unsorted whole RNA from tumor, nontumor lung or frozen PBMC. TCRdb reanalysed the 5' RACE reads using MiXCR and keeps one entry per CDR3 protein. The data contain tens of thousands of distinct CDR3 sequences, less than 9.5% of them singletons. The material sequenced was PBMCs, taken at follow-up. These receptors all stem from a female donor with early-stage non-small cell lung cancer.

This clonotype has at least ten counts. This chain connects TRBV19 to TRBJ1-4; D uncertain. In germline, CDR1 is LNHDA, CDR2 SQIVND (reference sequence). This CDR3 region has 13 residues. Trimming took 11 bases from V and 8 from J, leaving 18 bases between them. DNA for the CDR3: TGTGCCTCCTCCGATGACTTCCAAGAAAAACTGTTTTTT. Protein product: CASSDDFQEKLFF.

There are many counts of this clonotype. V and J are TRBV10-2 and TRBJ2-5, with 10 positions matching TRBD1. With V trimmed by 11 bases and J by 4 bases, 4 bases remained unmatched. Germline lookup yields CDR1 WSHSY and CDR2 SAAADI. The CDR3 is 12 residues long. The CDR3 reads CAGGQGRETQYF. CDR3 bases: TGCGCCGGGGGACAGGGGCGAGAGACCCAGTACTTC.

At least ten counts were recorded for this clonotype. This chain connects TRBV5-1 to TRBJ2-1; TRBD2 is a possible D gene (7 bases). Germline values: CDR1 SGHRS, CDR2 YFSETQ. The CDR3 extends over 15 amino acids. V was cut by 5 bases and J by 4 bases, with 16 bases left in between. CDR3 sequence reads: CASRISGGVYNEQFF. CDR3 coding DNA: TGCGCCAGCAGGATTTCGGGGGGCGTTTACAATGAGCAGTTCTTC. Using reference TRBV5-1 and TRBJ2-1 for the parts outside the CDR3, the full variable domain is KAGVTQTPRYLIKTRGQQVTLSCSPISGHRSVSWYQQTPGQGLQFLFEYFSETQRNKGNFPGRFSGRQFSNSRSEMNVSTLELGDSALYLCASRISGGVYNEQFFGPGTRLTVL.

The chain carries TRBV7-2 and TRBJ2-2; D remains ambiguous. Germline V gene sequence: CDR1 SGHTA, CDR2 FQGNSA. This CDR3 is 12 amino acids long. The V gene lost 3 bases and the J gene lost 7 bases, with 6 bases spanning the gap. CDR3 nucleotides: TGTGCCAGCAGCTTCAATCTCGGGGAGCTGTTTTTT. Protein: CASSFNLGELFF.

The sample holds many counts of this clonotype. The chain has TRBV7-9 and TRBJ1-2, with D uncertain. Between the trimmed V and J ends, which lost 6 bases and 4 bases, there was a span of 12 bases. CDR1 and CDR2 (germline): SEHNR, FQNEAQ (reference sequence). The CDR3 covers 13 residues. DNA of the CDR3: TGTGCCAGCAGTCCATCGGACTTCTATGGCTACACCTTC. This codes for CASSPSDFYGYTF.

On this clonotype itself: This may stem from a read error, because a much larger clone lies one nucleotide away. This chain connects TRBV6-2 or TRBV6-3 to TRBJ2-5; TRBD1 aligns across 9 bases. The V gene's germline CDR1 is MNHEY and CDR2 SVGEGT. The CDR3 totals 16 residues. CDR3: CASSRTTGGFRETQHF. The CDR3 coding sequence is TGTGCCAGCAGCCGCACTACAGGGGGCTTTCGCGAGACCCAGCACTTC.

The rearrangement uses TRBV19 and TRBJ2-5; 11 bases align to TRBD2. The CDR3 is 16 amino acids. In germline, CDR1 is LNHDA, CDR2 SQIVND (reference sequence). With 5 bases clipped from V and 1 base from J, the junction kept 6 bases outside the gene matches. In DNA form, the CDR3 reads TGTGCCAGTAGTGGAAGACTAGCGGGGAGCCAAGAGACCCAGTACTTC. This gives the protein CASSGRLAGSQETQYF.

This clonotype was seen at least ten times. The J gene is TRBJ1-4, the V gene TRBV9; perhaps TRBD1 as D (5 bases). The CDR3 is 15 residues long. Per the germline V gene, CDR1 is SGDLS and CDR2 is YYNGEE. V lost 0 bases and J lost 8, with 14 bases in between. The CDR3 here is CASSVDGRDGEKLFF. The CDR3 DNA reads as TGTGCCAGCAGCGTAGATGGCAGGGACGGCGAAAAACTGTTTTTT. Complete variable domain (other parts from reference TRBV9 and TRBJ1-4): DSGVTQTPKHLITATGQRVTLRCSPRSGDLSVYWYQQSLDQGLQFLIQYYNGEERAKGNILERFSAQQFPDLHSELNLSSLELGDSALYFCASSVDGRDGEKLFFGSGTQLSVL.

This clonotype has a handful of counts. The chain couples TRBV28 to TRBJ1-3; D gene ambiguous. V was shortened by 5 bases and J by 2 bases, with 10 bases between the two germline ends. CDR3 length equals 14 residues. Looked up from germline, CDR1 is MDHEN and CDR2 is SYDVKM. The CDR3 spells CASSIQATGNTIYF. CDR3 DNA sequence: TGTGCCAGCAGTATTCAGGCCACTGGAAACACCATATATTTT.

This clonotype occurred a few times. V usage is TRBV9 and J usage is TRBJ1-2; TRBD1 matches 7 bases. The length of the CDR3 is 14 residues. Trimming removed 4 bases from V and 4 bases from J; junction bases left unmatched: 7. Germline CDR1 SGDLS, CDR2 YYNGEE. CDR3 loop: CASSPRDSRYGYTF. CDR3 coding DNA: TGTGCCAGCAGCCCCCGGGACAGTCGCTATGGCTACACCTTC.

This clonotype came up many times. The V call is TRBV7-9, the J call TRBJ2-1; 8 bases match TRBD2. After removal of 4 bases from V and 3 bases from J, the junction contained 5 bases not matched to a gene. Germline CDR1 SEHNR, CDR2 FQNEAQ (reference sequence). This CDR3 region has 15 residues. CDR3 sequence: CASSYRGGLYNEQFF. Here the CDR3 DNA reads TGTGCCAGCAGCTACCGGGGGGGTCTCTACAATGAGCAGTTCTTC.

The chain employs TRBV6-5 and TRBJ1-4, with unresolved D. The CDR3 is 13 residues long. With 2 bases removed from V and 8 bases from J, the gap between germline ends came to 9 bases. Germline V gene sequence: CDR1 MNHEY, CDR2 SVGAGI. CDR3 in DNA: TGTGCCAGCAGTTACAACAGCGCCGAAAAACTGTTTTTT. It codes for CASSYNSAEKLFF.

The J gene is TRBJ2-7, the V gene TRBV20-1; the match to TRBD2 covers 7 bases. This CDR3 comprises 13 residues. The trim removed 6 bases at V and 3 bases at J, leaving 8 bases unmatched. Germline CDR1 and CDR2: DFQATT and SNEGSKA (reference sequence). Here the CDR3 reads CSALGRVSYEQYF. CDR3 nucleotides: TGCAGTGCCTTGGGGAGGGTTAGCTACGAGCAGTACTTC.

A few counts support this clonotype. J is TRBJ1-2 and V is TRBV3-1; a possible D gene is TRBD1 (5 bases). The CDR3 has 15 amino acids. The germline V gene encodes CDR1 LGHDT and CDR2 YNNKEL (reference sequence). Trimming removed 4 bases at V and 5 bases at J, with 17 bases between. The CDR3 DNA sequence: TGTGCCAGCAGCCCCCGGCCCCTCGGGGCGTATGGCTACACCTTC. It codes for CASSPRPLGAYGYTF.

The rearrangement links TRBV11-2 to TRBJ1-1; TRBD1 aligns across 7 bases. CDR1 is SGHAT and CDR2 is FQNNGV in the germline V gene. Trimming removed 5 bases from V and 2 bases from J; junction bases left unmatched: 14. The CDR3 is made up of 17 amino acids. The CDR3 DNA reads TGTGCCAGCAGCGACAGAACAGGGGCCAGCCCAAACACTGAAGCTTTCTTT. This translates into CASSDRTGASPNTEAFF.

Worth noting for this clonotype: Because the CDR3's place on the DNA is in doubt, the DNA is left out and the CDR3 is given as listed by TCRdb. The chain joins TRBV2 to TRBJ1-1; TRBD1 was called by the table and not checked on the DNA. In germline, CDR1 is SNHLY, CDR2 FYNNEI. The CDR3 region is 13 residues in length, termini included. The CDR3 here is CASILDRGTEAFF.

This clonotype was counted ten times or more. The CDR3 nucleotides read TGTGCCAGCAGTCCCTGGTTCCCCTACGGGGAGCTGTTTTTT. It specifies CASSPWFPYGELFF. The chain has TRBV12-3 or TRBV12-4 and TRBJ2-2; D unclear. Trimming removed 5 bases from V and 7 bases from J, with 14 bases in between. The length of the CDR3 is 14 residues.

This CDR3 reads CASSLDAAVGAHEQYF. The CDR3 DNA reads TGTGCCAGCAGTTTAGACGCCGCCGTCGGGGCGCACGAGCAGTACTTC. V usage is TRBV12-3 or TRBV12-4 and J usage is TRBJ2-7; D may correspond to TRBD1 or TRBD2 (5 bases each). The CDR3 covers 16 residues. V was shortened by 1 base and J by 5 bases, with 18 bases between the two germline ends.

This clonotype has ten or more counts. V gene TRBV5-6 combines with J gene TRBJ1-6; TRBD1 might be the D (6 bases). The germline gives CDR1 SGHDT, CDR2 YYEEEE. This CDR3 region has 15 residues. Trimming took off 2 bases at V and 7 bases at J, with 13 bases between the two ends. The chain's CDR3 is CASSFGGRINSPLHF. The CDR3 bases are TGTGCCAGCAGCTTTGGGGGCCGGATCAATTCACCCCTCCACTTT.

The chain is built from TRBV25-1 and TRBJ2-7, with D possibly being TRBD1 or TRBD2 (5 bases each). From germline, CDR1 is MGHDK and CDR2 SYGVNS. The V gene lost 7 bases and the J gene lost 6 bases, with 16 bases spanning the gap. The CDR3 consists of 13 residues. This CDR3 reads CASTRDLGGEQYF. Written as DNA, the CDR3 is TGTGCCAGCACCAGGGACCTCGGAGGCGAGCAGTACTTC.